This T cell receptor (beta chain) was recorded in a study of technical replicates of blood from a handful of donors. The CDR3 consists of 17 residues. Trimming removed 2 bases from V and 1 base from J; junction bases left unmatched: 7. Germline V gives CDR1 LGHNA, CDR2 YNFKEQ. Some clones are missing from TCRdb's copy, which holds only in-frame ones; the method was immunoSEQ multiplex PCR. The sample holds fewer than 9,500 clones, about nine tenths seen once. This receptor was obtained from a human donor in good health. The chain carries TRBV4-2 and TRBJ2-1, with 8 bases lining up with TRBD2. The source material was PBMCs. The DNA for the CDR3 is TGTGCCAGCAGCCAACCCTCGTCTAGCGGGTCCTACAATGAGCAGTTCTTC. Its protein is CASSQPSSSGSYNEQFF.